This is a list of T cell receptor beta chains from one sample in a study of blood T cells in healthy people across ages. A single record per CDR3 protein comes from TCRdb applying MiXCR to the 5' RACE reads. The sample gives around 690,000 distinct CDR3 sequences, 58% of which show up once; 30% to 45% is in the top ten. The sequenced sample consisted of blood. The receptors derive from a man between 60 and 75 years old in good health. Each CDR3 is given with its conserved first and last residue. A D gene is named only where the DNA matches it firmly. Clone size is given for some rows only: seen once, a few or many times, or a class if the clone is expanded.

D gene: TRBD1; clone size: .; V gene: TRBV6-5; CDR3 length: 12; J gene: TRBJ1-2; CDR3 DNA: TGTGCCATCAGTACAGGGGAGGCTGGCTACACCTTC; CDR3 protein: CAISTGEAGYTF
D gene: .; clone size: .; V gene: TRBV10-3; CDR3 length: 15; J gene: TRBJ2-5; CDR3 DNA: TGTGCCATCAGCCAGGCTAGCGCTTTACAAGAGACCCAGTACTTC; CDR3 protein: CAISQASALQETQYF
D gene: .; clone size: .; V gene: TRBV3-1; CDR3 length: 13; J gene: TRBJ1-2; CDR3 DNA: TGTGCCAGCAGCCAAGGGGAATGGACAGGCTACACCTTC; CDR3 protein: CASSQGEWTGYTF
D gene: .; clone size: .; V gene: TRBV4-1; CDR3 length: 13; J gene: TRBJ1-2; CDR3 DNA: TGCGCCAGCAGCCATAGGAGGCGCGATGGCTACACCTTC; CDR3 protein: CASSHRRRDGYTF
D gene: .; clone size: .; V gene: TRBV6-6; CDR3 length: 12; J gene: TRBJ2-3; CDR3 DNA: TGTGCCAGCAGTTACTCCCCGGCTACGCAGTATTTT; CDR3 protein: CASSYSPATQYF
D gene: .; clone size: few; V gene: TRBV4-1; CDR3 length: 16; J gene: TRBJ2-1; CDR3 DNA: TGCGCCAGCAGCCACCATGGGGGGCCGACCTACAATGAGCAGTTCTTC; CDR3 protein: CASSHHGGPTYNEQFF
D gene: .; clone size: few; V gene: TRBV7-2; CDR3 length: 13; J gene: TRBJ2-7; CDR3 DNA: TGTGCCAGCAGCTTAGGTGGCCGAGACGAGCAGTACTTC; CDR3 protein: CASSLGGRDEQYF
D gene: TRBD1; clone size: few; V gene: TRBV20-1; CDR3 length: 13; J gene: TRBJ1-2; CDR3 DNA: TGCAGTGCAAAGGGACAGGGGATTGCTGGCTACACCTTC; CDR3 protein: CSAKGQGIAGYTF
D gene: .; clone size: few; V gene: TRBV6-5; CDR3 length: 16; J gene: TRBJ1-2; CDR3 DNA: TGTGCCAGCAGTCCAACTCCCGGCAGATTAGTCTATGGCTACACCTTC; CDR3 protein: CASSPTPGRLVYGYTF
D gene: TRBD2; clone size: .; V gene: TRBV5-1; CDR3 length: 15; J gene: TRBJ2-5; CDR3 DNA: TGCGCCAGCAGGCCTCCGGGACTAGGTAGAGAGACCCAGTACTTC; CDR3 protein: CASRPPGLGRETQYF
D gene: .; clone size: .; V gene: TRBV15; CDR3 length: 14; J gene: TRBJ2-7; CDR3 DNA: TGTGCCACCACGGCCGGGGCGGACTCCTACGAGCAGTACTTC; CDR3 protein: CATTAGADSYEQYF
D gene: TRBD2; clone size: .; V gene: TRBV20-1; CDR3 length: 16; J gene: TRBJ2-5; CDR3 DNA: TGCAGTGCCATGACCCCAACTAGCGGGGGTGGAGAGACCCAGTACTTC; CDR3 protein: CSAMTPTSGGGETQYF
D gene: TRBD1; clone size: .; V gene: TRBV5-5; CDR3 length: 16; J gene: TRBJ1-6; CDR3 DNA: TGTGCCAGCAGTGATAACTTACAGGGGCGGCATTCACCCCTCCACTTT; CDR3 protein: CASSDNLQGRHSPLHF
D gene: .; clone size: .; V gene: TRBV6-5; CDR3 length: 14; J gene: TRBJ1-1; CDR3 DNA: TGTGCCAGCAGTTACCTCGACGTGAACACTGAAGCTTTCTTT; CDR3 protein: CASSYLDVNTEAFF
D gene: TRBD1; clone size: .; V gene: TRBV11-2; CDR3 length: 12; J gene: TRBJ2-7; CDR3 DNA: TGTGCCAGCAGCTTACGAGGGGGCGGGCAGTACTTC; CDR3 protein: CASSLRGGGQYF
D gene: TRBD2; clone size: .; V gene: TRBV20-1; CDR3 length: 14; J gene: TRBJ2-1; CDR3 DNA: TGCAGTGCTAGAGATCAGCGGGGGAGCGATGAGCAGTTCTTC; CDR3 protein: CSARDQRGSDEQFF
D gene: .; clone size: .; V gene: TRBV23-1; CDR3 length: 17; J gene: TRBJ2-7; CDR3 DNA: TGCGCCAGCAGTCAATCCGGGAGTGGTACCGAGCGCTACGAGCAGTACTTC; CDR3 protein: CASSQSGSGTERYEQYF
D gene: TRBD2; clone size: .; V gene: TRBV18; CDR3 length: 13; J gene: TRBJ2-1; CDR3 DNA: TGTGCCAGCGGAAGTCGGGAGGGTAATGAGCAGTTCTTC; CDR3 protein: CASGSREGNEQFF
D gene: .; clone size: few; V gene: TRBV29-1; CDR3 length: 13; J gene: TRBJ2-3; CDR3 DNA: TGCAGCGTTGAAGAGGTAGTAGGGGATACGCAGTATTTT; CDR3 protein: CSVEEVVGDTQYF
D gene: .; clone size: .; V gene: TRBV4-1; CDR3 length: 17; J gene: TRBJ2-5; CDR3 DNA: TGCGCCAGCAGCCAGCGGACTAGCAGGGGGGCTAGAGAGACCCAGTACTTC; CDR3 protein: CASSQRTSRGARETQYF
D gene: TRBD2; clone size: once; V gene: TRBV5-1; CDR3 length: 15; J gene: TRBJ2-3; CDR3 DNA: TGCGCCAGCAGCTTGTTCGCGGGGGACACAGATACGCAGTATTTT; CDR3 protein: CASSLFAGDTDTQYF
D gene: .; clone size: .; V gene: TRBV11-2; CDR3 length: 11; J gene: TRBJ1-2; CDR3 DNA: TGTGCCAGCAGCTTACTAGATGGCTACACCTTC; CDR3 protein: CASSLLDGYTF
D gene: TRBD2; clone size: .; V gene: TRBV5-1; CDR3 length: 16; J gene: TRBJ2-1; CDR3 DNA: TGCGCCAGCAGCAAACTACTAGCGGGGGGTGGGGATGAGCAGTTCTTC; CDR3 protein: CASSKLLAGGGDEQFF
D gene: .; clone size: .; V gene: TRBV6-1; CDR3 length: 15; J gene: TRBJ1-2; CDR3 DNA: TGTGCCAGCAGTGAAGAAATCTTCCTAAACTATGGCTACACCTTC; CDR3 protein: CASSEEIFLNYGYTF
D gene: .; clone size: once; V gene: TRBV3-1; CDR3 length: 14; J gene: TRBJ2-4; CDR3 DNA: TGTGCCAGCAGCCCCTCCAGGGTAGGATACATTCAGTACTTC; CDR3 protein: CASSPSRVGYIQYF
D gene: TRBD2; clone size: .; V gene: TRBV4-1; CDR3 length: 18; J gene: TRBJ2-3; CDR3 DNA: TGCGCCAGCAGCCCCGGGACTAGCGGGGCTGACTTCACAGATACGCAGTATTTT; CDR3 protein: CASSPGTSGADFTDTQYF
D gene: TRBD2; clone size: .; V gene: TRBV20-1; CDR3 length: 14; J gene: TRBJ2-3; CDR3 DNA: TGCAGTGCTAGTGTTAGCGGGGGGGAGGATACGCAGTATTTT; CDR3 protein: CSASVSGGEDTQYF
D gene: TRBD2; clone size: .; V gene: TRBV6-5; CDR3 length: 14; J gene: TRBJ2-1; CDR3 DNA: TGTGCCAGCAGACCGGGACTAGCCCCCCTCGAGCAGTTCTTC; CDR3 protein: CASRPGLAPLEQFF
D gene: .; clone size: once; V gene: TRBV6-5; CDR3 length: 15; J gene: TRBJ1-6; CDR3 DNA: TGTGCCAGCTCCCTAGGCCCGGGGAGGGGTTCACCCCTCCACTTT; CDR3 protein: CASSLGPGRGSPLHF
D gene: TRBD2; clone size: few; V gene: TRBV10-3; CDR3 length: 13; J gene: TRBJ2-5; CDR3 DNA: TGTGCCATCAGGGGACTAGCGGGAGAGACCCAGTACTTC; CDR3 protein: CAIRGLAGETQYF
D gene: TRBD2; clone size: few; V gene: TRBV7-2; CDR3 length: 15; J gene: TRBJ2-1; CDR3 DNA: TGTGCCAGCAGAACTACTAGCGGGGGGGCTGATGAGCAGTTCTTC; CDR3 protein: CASRTTSGGADEQFF
D gene: .; clone size: few; V gene: TRBV10-2; CDR3 length: 15; J gene: TRBJ1-2; CDR3 DNA: TGCGCCAGCAGTGACGGCGTAGGGGCGACCTATGGCTACACCTTC; CDR3 protein: CASSDGVGATYGYTF
D gene: .; clone size: .; V gene: TRBV6-2/TRBV6-3; CDR3 length: 13; J gene: TRBJ1-2; CDR3 DNA: TGTGCCAGCAGTTACGAACAGACCTATGGCTACACCTTC; CDR3 protein: CASSYEQTYGYTF
D gene: .; clone size: .; V gene: TRBV4-1; CDR3 length: 16; J gene: TRBJ2-3; CDR3 DNA: TGCGCCAGCAGCCAAGAGGGTCCGGTGGGATCAGATACGCAGTATTTT; CDR3 protein: CASSQEGPVGSDTQYF
D gene: TRBD1; clone size: .; V gene: TRBV20-1; CDR3 length: 12; J gene: TRBJ1-2; CDR3 DNA: TGCAGTGCTTCCCACAGGGGCTATGGCTACACCTTC; CDR3 protein: CSASHRGYGYTF
D gene: TRBD2; clone size: .; V gene: TRBV20-1; CDR3 length: 15; J gene: TRBJ2-3; CDR3 DNA: TGCAGTGCCTATACTTCGGGCGGGGGGCGTGATACGCAGTATTTT; CDR3 protein: CSAYTSGGGRDTQYF
D gene: .; clone size: .; V gene: TRBV3-1; CDR3 length: 12; J gene: TRBJ1-1; CDR3 DNA: TGTGCCAGCAGCCAAGCAGACAGTGAAGCTTTCTTT; CDR3 protein: CASSQADSEAFF
D gene: .; clone size: .; V gene: TRBV20-1; CDR3 length: 11; J gene: TRBJ1-4; CDR3 DNA: TGCAGTGCTAGGACAGAGGAAAAACTGTTTTTT; CDR3 protein: CSARTEEKLFF
D gene: TRBD1; clone size: .; V gene: TRBV6-1; CDR3 length: 15; J gene: TRBJ2-7; CDR3 DNA: TGTGCCAGCAGTGTAACTGACAGGGGGCTCTACGAGCAGTACTTC; CDR3 protein: CASSVTDRGLYEQYF
D gene: .; clone size: .; V gene: TRBV5-1; CDR3 length: 16; J gene: TRBJ2-2; CDR3 DNA: TGCGCCAGCAGCGTGTACGGCAGGGAGTTCACCGGGGAGCTGTTTTTT; CDR3 protein: CASSVYGREFTGELFF
D gene: .; clone size: .; V gene: TRBV5-1; CDR3 length: 14; J gene: TRBJ2-1; CDR3 DNA: TGCGCCAGCAGCGAGAACCCCACCTACAATGAGCAGTTCTTC; CDR3 protein: CASSENPTYNEQFF
D gene: .; clone size: .; V gene: TRBV9; CDR3 length: 15; J gene: TRBJ2-7; CDR3 DNA: TGTGCCAGCAGCTTCGGGACGGCCAGTCGGGACGAGCAGTACTTC; CDR3 protein: CASSFGTASRDEQYF
D gene: TRBD1; clone size: .; V gene: TRBV11-2; CDR3 length: 19; J gene: TRBJ2-1; CDR3 DNA: TGTGCCAGCAGCCCAAGCCTGACCGGGGACAGACTTTACTACAATGAGCAGTTCTTC; CDR3 protein: CASSPSLTGDRLYYNEQFF
D gene: .; clone size: .; V gene: TRBV27; CDR3 length: 15; J gene: TRBJ2-1; CDR3 DNA: TGTGCCACTTCCCTTAGCGCCCGACCGGGGGATGAGCAGTTCTTC; CDR3 protein: CATSLSARPGDEQFF
D gene: TRBD1; clone size: .; V gene: TRBV10-3; CDR3 length: 15; J gene: TRBJ1-3; CDR3 DNA: TGTGCCATCAGTGAGTCGAGAGACAGGGTGGACACCATATATTTT; CDR3 protein: CAISESRDRVDTIYF
D gene: TRBD2; clone size: .; V gene: TRBV5-1; CDR3 length: 17; J gene: TRBJ2-7; CDR3 DNA: TGCGCCAGCAGCTTGGCGCCTAGCGGGGGGTCTTTCTACGAGCAGTACTTC; CDR3 protein: CASSLAPSGGSFYEQYF
D gene: .; clone size: few; V gene: TRBV11-2; CDR3 length: 13; J gene: TRBJ2-5; CDR3 DNA: TGTGCCAGCACCCTTAGGGGGGCGGAGACCCAGTACTTC; CDR3 protein: CASTLRGAETQYF
D gene: TRBD1; clone size: .; V gene: TRBV18; CDR3 length: 16; J gene: TRBJ2-1; CDR3 DNA: TGTGCCAGCTCACGGGACAGAGATACCTCCTACAATGAGCAGTTCTTC; CDR3 protein: CASSRDRDTSYNEQFF
D gene: .; clone size: .; V gene: TRBV29-1; CDR3 length: 12; J gene: TRBJ1-2; CDR3 DNA: TGCAGCGTTGATGGGGAGGGCTATGGCTACACCTTC; CDR3 protein: CSVDGEGYGYTF
D gene: .; clone size: .; V gene: TRBV30; CDR3 length: 10; J gene: TRBJ1-2; CDR3 DNA: TGTGCCTGGAACAGGGTTGGCTACACCTTC; CDR3 protein: CAWNRVGYTF